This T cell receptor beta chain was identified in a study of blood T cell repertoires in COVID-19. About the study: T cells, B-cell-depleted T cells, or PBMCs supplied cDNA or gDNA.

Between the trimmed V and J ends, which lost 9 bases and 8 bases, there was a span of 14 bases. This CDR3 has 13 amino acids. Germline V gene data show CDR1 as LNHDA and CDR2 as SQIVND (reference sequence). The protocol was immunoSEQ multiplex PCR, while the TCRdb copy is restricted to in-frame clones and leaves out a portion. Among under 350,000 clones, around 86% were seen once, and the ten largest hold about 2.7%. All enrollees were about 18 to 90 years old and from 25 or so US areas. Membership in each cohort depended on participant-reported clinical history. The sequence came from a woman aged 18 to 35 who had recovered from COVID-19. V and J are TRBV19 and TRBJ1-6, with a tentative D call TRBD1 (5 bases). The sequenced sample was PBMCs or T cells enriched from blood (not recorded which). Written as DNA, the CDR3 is TGTGCCAGCAATAGGGGTTATGATTCACCCCTCCACTTT. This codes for CASNRGYDSPLHF. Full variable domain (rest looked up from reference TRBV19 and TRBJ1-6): DGGITQSPKYLFRKEGQNVTLSCEQNLNHDAMYWYRQDPGQGLRLIYYSQIVNDFQKGDIAEGYSVSREKKESFPLTVTSAQKNPTAFYLCASNRGYDSPLHFGNGTRLTVT.